This T cell receptor beta chain was documented in a study of siplizumab effects on memory and regulatory T cells (dated by TCRdb to between 2019 and 2020). Looking at the study overall: The study examined how the anti-CD2 antibody siplizumab affects alloreactive T-cell subsets in allogeneic mixed lymphocyte reactions built from human PBMCs. The research as a whole found: Among mappable alloreactive CD4+ clones, the Treg-derived fraction averaged 68.8% with siplizumab versus roughly 25% in control reactions. Because sequences at frequencies below about 10^-5 were poorly captured, only a minor fraction of alloreactive clones could be mapped back to unstimulated subsets. Greater diversity appeared to be present in unstimulated naive T cells than in memory T cells, and a substantial contribution to the alloresponse seemed to be made by naive cells. The suppressive function of proliferating Tregs from siplizumab cultures was not functionally confirmed. Siplizumab significantly reduced the cumulative frequency of alloreactive sequences traceable to unstimulated CD4+ memory T cells. About 75-95% of proliferating CD4+ or CD8+ clones could not be given a naive or memory phenotype.

Libraries were made using the immunoSEQ multiplex PCR assay. Roughly 100,000 TCR templates per sample were assayed on the deep sequencing platform. Genomic DNA extracted from sorted T cells was used for TCRbeta CDR3 sequencing. The study's processing was this. The R programming language was used for the clonal analysis of the TCRbeta CDR3 data. Alloreactive CD4+ and CD8+ clones were identified by comparing unstimulated samples to CFSE-low samples taken after the reaction. Regulatory or non-regulatory origin of alloreactive CD4+ clones was assigned by matching sequences to the sorted unstimulated Treg and non-Treg repertoires. TCRdb carries this immuneACCESS record with in-frame sequences only. Its versions omit some clonotypes, under half of them owing to an unresolved V gene in the studies checked, with the rest unexplained. V, J and clone size derive from that table, while D and trimming were established from the DNA sequence. Within this sample are some 100,000 clones, with just over 90% of them counted one time only. The ten largest clones take up less than 0.85% of the sample.

V and J lose 2 bases and 5 bases, and a span of 9 bases separates them. Taken from the germline V gene, the CDR1 and CDR2 loops are SGHAT and FQNNGV. The CDR3 runs 13 amino acids, cysteine and phenylalanine included. The read is trimmed to its CDR3 DNA, 39 bases read in frame from base 1. In the case of this clone: Its antigen is unknown. Qualities for individual bases were not recorded, and no much larger clone is one base off.

Sorted unstimulated T cells, along with proliferating T cells recovered from mixed lymphocyte reactions, underwent TCRbeta CDR3 sequencing. Fresh whole blood from approximately 9 HLA-typed healthy donors was used to isolate PBMCs. To map where alloreactive clones came from, unstimulated CD4+ regulatory T cells were FACS-sorted. The chain is made from TRBV11-2 and TRBJ2-5; the D gene cannot be named for sure. The TCR was taken from a human donor in good health. The sequencing sample was made of Tregs sorted from blood. The CDR3 in this case is CASSLSSRETQYF. The DNA sequence is as follows: TGTGCCAGCAGCTTATCTTCACGGGAGACCCAGTACTTC.